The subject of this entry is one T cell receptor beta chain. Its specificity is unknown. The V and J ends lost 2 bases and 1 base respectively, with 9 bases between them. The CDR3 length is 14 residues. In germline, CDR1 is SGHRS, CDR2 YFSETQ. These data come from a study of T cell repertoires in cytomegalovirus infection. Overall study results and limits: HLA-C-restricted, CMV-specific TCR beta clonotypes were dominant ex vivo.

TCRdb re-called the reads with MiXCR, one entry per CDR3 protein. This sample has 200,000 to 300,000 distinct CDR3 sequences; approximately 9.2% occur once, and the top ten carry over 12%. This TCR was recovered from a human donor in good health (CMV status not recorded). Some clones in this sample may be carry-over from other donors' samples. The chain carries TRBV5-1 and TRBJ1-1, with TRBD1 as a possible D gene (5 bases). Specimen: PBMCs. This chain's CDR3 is CASSFSQGNTEAFF. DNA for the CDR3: TGCGCCAGCAGCTTTAGTCAGGGGAACACTGAAGCTTTCTTT.